The 4 T cell receptor beta chains below come from one sample, sequenced in a study of T cells in narcolepsy. Repertoires were generated with immunoSEQ multiplex PCR, while TCRdb's copy carries only in-frame clones and drops some. The sample lists some 30,000 clones, around three quarters occurring once. Sample: memory (CD45RA-) CD4+ T cells from blood. The receptors stem from a human donor in good health.

This clone was observed once. The gene calls are TRBV5-4 and TRBJ2-3; 12 nucleotides align to TRBD2. The V gene's germline CDR1 is SGHNT and CDR2 YYREEE (reference sequence). The CDR3 is 17 residues long. V shed 0 bases, J shed 0 bases, and the junction held 2 bases outside the gene matches. CDR3 loop: CASSLAGTSGSTDTQYF. CDR3 DNA: TGTGCCAGCAGCTTGGCCGGGACTAGCGGGAGCACAGATACGCAGTATTTT.

This clone came up a few times. The CDR3 here is CASSTTSYEQYF. Written as DNA, the CDR3 is TGTGCCAGCAGCACAACTTCCTACGAGCAGTACTTC. The J gene is TRBJ2-7, the V gene TRBV7-2; D is unclear. The CDR3 is made up of 12 amino acids. V lost 5 bases to trimming and J lost 1 base, with 6 bases between them. Germline V gene data show CDR1 as SGHTA and CDR2 as FQGNSA.

This rearrangement joins TRBV18 to TRBJ1-3; D not certain. The V and J ends lost 5 bases and 3 bases respectively, with 5 bases between them. The CDR3 consists of 12 residues. Germline loops: CDR1 KGHSH, CDR2 LQKENI. The CDR3 is CASSAFGNTIYF. Here the CDR3 DNA reads TGTGCCAGCTCAGCCTTTGGAAACACCATATATTTT.

The chain has TRBV6-6 and TRBJ1-2; tentatively, D is TRBD1 (5 bases). Trimming took 4 bases from V and 5 from J, leaving 8 bases between them. The CDR3 has 12 residues. From germline, CDR1 is MNHNY and CDR2 SVGAGI (reference sequence). Here the CDR3 reads CASSSQGYGYTF. The CDR3 coding sequence is TGTGCCAGCAGTTCCCAGGGATATGGCTACACCTTC.